This passage covers 8 T cell receptor beta chains from one sample sequenced in a study of T cell responses to AZD1222 COVID-19 vaccine. Here immunoSEQ multiplex PCR was the method, and the copy in TCRdb shows in-frame clones only, minus some. The sample records more than 95,000 clones, about nine tenths being singletons. The sequences come from peripheral blood, collected on day 0 of AZD1222 vaccination. These TCRs come from an adult in good health.

The chain carries TRBV20-1 and TRBJ2-7, with D hard to call. Between the trimmed V and J ends, which lost 0 bases and 12 bases, there was a span of 12 bases. CDR3 length equals 11 residues. The germline gives CDR1 DFQATT, CDR2 SNEGSKA (reference sequence). In DNA, the CDR3 is TGCAGTGCTAGAGATGTAGGGCGTTGGTACTTC. It specifies CSARDVGRWYF.

The V gene is TRBV24-1, the J gene TRBJ2-1; D unclear. CDR1 KGHDR and CDR2 SFDVKD come from the germline V gene. Deletions cut 3 bases from V and 3 bases from J, with 5 bases between. This CDR3 is 13 amino acids long. CDR3 loop: CATSDPDYNEQFF. CDR3 nucleotides: TGTGCCACCAGTGATCCCGACTACAATGAGCAGTTCTTC.

The chain uses TRBV5-1 and TRBJ1-1; 10 nucleotides match TRBD1. The germline CDR1 and CDR2 sequences are SGHRS and YFSETQ. The V segment lost 0 bases and the J segment 5 bases; nucleotides outside the gene matches: 7. CDR3 length: 16 residues. CDR3: CASSLGTGGGYTEAFF. The CDR3 nucleotides read TGCGCCAGCAGCTTGGGGACAGGGGGTGGGTATACTGAAGCTTTCTTT.

V and J are TRBV30 and TRBJ2-5; maybe TRBD1 (5 bases). Trimming took off 0 bases at V and 5 bases at J, with 16 bases between the two ends. Germline V gene lookup returns CDR1 GTSNPN and CDR2 SVGIG (reference sequence). The CDR3 consists of 15 residues. The CDR3 loop is CAWSVRKGRMETQYF. The CDR3 coding sequence is TGTGCCTGGAGTGTACGAAAGGGGCGTATGGAGACCCAGTACTTC.

The rearrangement uses TRBV10-3 and TRBJ1-2, with TRBD1 as a possible D gene (5 bases). The CDR3 is made up of 13 amino acids. Trimming removed 3 bases at V and 4 bases at J, with 9 bases between. Germline CDR1 is ENHRY and CDR2 is SYGVKD. In nucleotides, the CDR3 is TGTGCCATCAGTGACTCCGGGACCTATGGCTACACCTTC. This translates into CAISDSGTYGYTF.

V is TRBV3-1 (or the pseudogene TRBV3-2) and J is TRBJ1-2; D unresolved. From germline, CDR1 is LGHDT and CDR2 YNNKEL (reference sequence). Trimming shortened V by 2 bases and J by 8 bases, and 9 bases separated the two germline ends. The length of the CDR3 is 12 residues. The CDR3 DNA sequence: TGTGCCAGCAGCCAATGGGGAGGGGGCTACACCTTC. This gives the protein CASSQWGGGYTF.

The rearrangement links TRBV7-9 to TRBJ1-6, with 8 bases fitting TRBD1. This CDR3 comprises 16 residues. CDR1 and CDR2 (germline): SEHNR, FQNEAQ (reference sequence). With V trimmed by 5 bases and J by 9 bases, 12 bases remained unmatched. In DNA, the CDR3 is TGTGCCAGCAGCGGCAGTGGGCAGGGGGCGCTTTCACCCCTCCACTTT. Residues: CASSGSGQGALSPLHF.

The chain has TRBV7-9 and TRBJ1-3; D perhaps matches TRBD1 (6 bases). Germline V gene data show CDR1 as SEHNR and CDR2 as FQNEAQ (reference sequence). V was pared by 9 bases and J by 1 base, with 13 bases between. The CDR3 sequence is 14 residues long. The CDR3 is CARDGGGSGNTIYF. CDR3 in DNA: TGTGCCAGAGATGGAGGGGGGTCTGGAAACACCATATATTTT.